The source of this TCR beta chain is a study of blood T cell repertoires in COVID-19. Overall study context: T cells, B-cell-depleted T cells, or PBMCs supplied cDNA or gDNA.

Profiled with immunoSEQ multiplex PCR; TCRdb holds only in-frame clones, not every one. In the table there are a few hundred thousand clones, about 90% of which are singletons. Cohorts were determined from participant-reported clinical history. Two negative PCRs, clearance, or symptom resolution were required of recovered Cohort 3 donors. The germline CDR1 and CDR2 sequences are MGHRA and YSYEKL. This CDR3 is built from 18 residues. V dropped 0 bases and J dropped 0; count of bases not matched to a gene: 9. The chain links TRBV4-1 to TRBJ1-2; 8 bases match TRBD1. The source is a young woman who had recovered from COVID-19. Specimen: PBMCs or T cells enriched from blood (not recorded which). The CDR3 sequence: CASSQEWQGALANYGYTF. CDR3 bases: TGCGCCAGCAGCCAAGAGTGGCAGGGGGCCCTAGCTAACTATGGCTACACCTTC.